This T cell receptor beta chain is drawn from a study of blood T cells in healthy people across ages. The second PCR ran roughly 6 to 11 cycles with a sample-barcoded 5' primer and J-beta primers. TCRdb analysed the 5' RACE reads with MiXCR anew, one entry per CDR3 protein. The repertoire holds hundreds of thousands of distinct CDR3 sequences, with about 61% as singletons. Study-wide results and limits: A greater number of naive CD4+ cells and higher diversity distinguished long-lived donors from aged donors.

With respect to this clonotype: No antigen is known for it.

CDR1 LGHDT and CDR2 YNNKEL come from the germline V gene (reference sequence). There are 14 residues in the CDR3. V was clipped by 4 bases and J by 8 bases, with 17 bases between them. This TCR derives from a middle-aged man in good health. The sequenced material came from blood. The chain has TRBV3-1 and TRBJ1-2; D perhaps matches TRBD1 (6 bases). The DNA for the CDR3 is TGTGCCAGCAGCCCGCTTTCAGGGGATAGGGGCTACACCTTC. Translated, it gives CASSPLSGDRGYTF.